Below are 19 T cell receptor beta chains sequenced from a single sample in a study of tumor and adjacent non-tumor tissue in lung cancer (dated by TCRdb to between 2018 and 2020). Bulk unsorted tissue served as the source for RNA extraction, and RNA quality was assessed using a NanoDrop ND-1000 and an Agilent 2100. The method behind the library was multiplex PCR. Sequencing was performed on an Illumina HiSeq 2500. Following protocols modified from ARM-PCR, the researchers constructed TCRbeta libraries through three rounds of nested PCR with primers (Table S4). The raw public data were reprocessed by TCRdb itself: fastp quality trimming at Q25, MiXCR clonotype calling, in-frame beta chains only. Identical CDR3 proteins give one entry, which carries the most common genes and DNA. The table for this sample lists about 110,000 distinct CDR3 sequences; approximately 80% of them were counted only once. The ten biggest clones cover 20% to 25% of the sample.

Material: lung tumor tissue. The source is a man aged 65 to 85 with non-small cell lung cancer.

Concerning this clonotype itself: As the CDR3 is not closed by the conserved phenylalanine or tryptophan, this likely results from a read error. The chain employs TRBV29-1 and TRBJ2-7; D gene uncertain. Germline CDR1 is SQVTM and CDR2 is ANQGSEA. The CDR3 sequence is 12 residues long. Written as DNA, the CDR3 is TGCAGTGTTGATGACGGTTTCTACGAGCAGTACTAC. Translated: CSVDDGFYEQYY.

This chain joins TRBV6-2 or TRBV6-3 and TRBJ2-7, with a possible D match to TRBD2 (6 bases). Germline V gene data show CDR1 as MNHEY and CDR2 as SVGEGT. The CDR3 is 16 amino acids. Trimming left V 6 bases short and J 6 bases short, with 24 bases between. This CDR3 reads CASRNAAGTRGSEQYF. CDR3 DNA: TGTGCCAGCAGGAATGCTGCCGGGACTCGTGGGAGCGAGCAGTACTTC.

This clonotype was recorded once. One junction end disagrees with the germline gene, perhaps due to a read error. The chain has TRBV6-5 and TRBJ2-3; 7 bases agree with TRBD1. Germline V gene lookup returns CDR1 MNHEY and CDR2 SVGAGI. The CDR3 runs to 14 residues. This CDR3 reads CASSRRQGPNTQYF. The CDR3 nucleotides read TGTGCCAGCAGTAGACGACAGGGTCCAAATACACAGTATTTT.

Worth noting for this clonotype: One end of the junction does not line up with germline, which may come from a read error. Here the CDR3 reads CARITDRGGSNQPLHF. CDR3 DNA: TGTGCCAGGATAACCGACAGGGGTGGTAGCAATCAGCCCCTGCATTTT. This chain joins TRBV10-2 and TRBJ1-5; TRBD1 aligns across 8 bases. Germline CDR1 reads WSHSY; CDR2 reads SAAADI. There are 16 residues in the CDR3.

J is TRBJ1-2 and V is TRBV7-8; D might be TRBD1 (5 bases). V was cut by 3 bases and J by 5 bases, with 19 bases left in between. Looked up from germline, CDR1 is SGHVS and CDR2 is FQNEAQ. This CDR3 comprises 16 residues. The CDR3 DNA is TGTGCCAGCAGCTTTCTACATGGGGCGAGCAATTATGGCTACACCTTC. Its protein is CASSFLHGASNYGYTF.

Comments on this clonotype: Mismatch with germline at one junction end may stem from a read error. V and J are TRBV28 and TRBJ2-7; a possible D gene is TRBD2 (5 bases). Germline values: CDR1 MDHEN, CDR2 SYDVKM. The CDR3 is 15 amino acids. The DNA of the CDR3 is TGTACCAGCAGCCCAAGGGTCCAGACTACCTACGAGCAGTACTTC. This gives the protein CTSSPRVQTTYEQYF.

This clonotype was recorded many times. The gene calls are TRBV29-1 and TRBJ2-6; 9 positions match TRBD1. CDR1 SQVTM and CDR2 ANQGSEA come from the germline V gene. J gave up 2 bases and V 3 bases, and 2 bases lay outside the gene matches. The CDR3 totals 15 residues. The CDR3 DNA is TGCAGCGTTGACACAGGGGGCACTGGGGCCAACGTCCTGACTTTC. Its translation is CSVDTGGTGANVLTF.

About this clonotype: One end of the junction varies from germline; a read error may be responsible. J is TRBJ2-4 and V is TRBV4-3; the D is unclear. Germline V gives CDR1 LGHNA, CDR2 YSLEER. The CDR3 runs to 15 residues. The CDR3 sequence: CTSSPKTGFKKIQNF. The CDR3 nucleotides are TGCACCAGCAGCCCAAAGACGGGTTTCAAAAAGATTCAGAACTTC.

Regarding this clonotype: Compared with germline, one end of the junction differs, possibly owing to a read error. This sequence joins TRBV20-1 and TRBJ2-2; the D call may be TRBD1 or TRBD2 (5 bases each). The CDR3 has 17 residues. Germline CDR1 is DFQATT and CDR2 is SNEGSKA (reference sequence). The chain's CDR3 is CSVRGGGAGVGTGELFF. In DNA, the CDR3 is TGCAGTGTTAGAGGTGGGGGTGCAGGAGTGGGCACCGGGGAGCTGTTTTTT.

Remarks on this clonotype: The junction shows a germline mismatch at one end, possibly a read error. J is TRBJ1-3 and V is TRBV6-2 or TRBV6-3, with no clear D. The CDR3 consists of 11 residues. CDR1 is MNHEY, CDR2 SVGEGT, per germline. DNA of the CDR3: TGTGCCATCAGTCGAGGAAACACTATATATTTT. Its protein is CAISRGNTIYF.

For this clonotype: The CDR3 does not end in the conserved phenylalanine or tryptophan, so this is likely a read error. This sequence joins TRBV4-1 and TRBJ2-1, with TRBD1 as a possible D gene (6 bases). Trimming pared 4 bases from V and 6 bases from J, leaving 16 bases between. The CDR3 sequence is 15 residues long. The V gene's germline CDR1 is MGHRA and CDR2 YSYEKL. Here the CDR3 DNA reads TGCGCCAGCAGCCGAGGTCTGCAGGGGCCCAATGAGCAGTTCCTC. Its translation: CASSRGLQGPNEQFL.

The chain combines TRBV5-6 with TRBJ2-3; 8 positions agree with TRBD2. This CDR3 has 16 amino acids. Germline CDR1 SGHDT, CDR2 YYEEEE. With V trimmed by 2 bases and J by 12 bases, 17 bases remained unmatched. The CDR3 protein is CASSLGLVAGIDRQYF. The CDR3 coding sequence is TGTGCCAGCAGCTTAGGTCTTGTAGCGGGGATAGATAGACAGTATTTT.

There are many counts of this clonotype. This sequence joins TRBV14 and TRBJ2-3; D could derive from TRBD1 or TRBD2 (5 bases each). In germline, CDR1 is SGHDN, CDR2 FVKESK. The CDR3 is 12 residues long. Trimming took 2 bases from V and 10 from J, leaving 10 bases between them. For the CDR3, the DNA is TGTGCCAGCAGCCAATCCGGGACCTCGCAGTATTTT. As protein: CASSQSGTSQYF.

With respect to this clonotype: The conserved phenylalanine or tryptophan is not found at the CDR3 terminus, so this likely reflects a read error. The V and J genes are TRBV5-6 and TRBJ2-5; 7 bases line up with TRBD1. The CDR3 length is 15 residues. Per the germline V gene, CDR1 is SGHDT and CDR2 is YYEEEE. CDR3 loop: CASSFNRGGGETQYS. The CDR3 DNA sequence: TGTGCTAGCAGCTTTAACAGGGGTGGCGGAGAGACCCAGTACTCC.

As concerns this clonotype: The CDR3 does not close with the conserved phenylalanine or tryptophan, likely indicating a read error. The V and J genes are TRBV11-2 and TRBJ2-2, with a weak D call TRBD1 (6 bases). This CDR3 is 14 amino acids long. From germline, CDR1 is SGHAT and CDR2 FQNNGV. CDR3 residues: CVSTLDSQSGELFS. CDR3 in DNA: TGTGTCAGCACCCTGGACAGTCAGTCCGGGGAGCTGTTTTCT.

About this clonotype: One junction end does not reproduce the germline sequence, and a read error may be involved. V usage is TRBV5-6 and J usage is TRBJ1-1; D is ambiguous. The CDR3 is 17 residues long. Germline-derived CDR1 and CDR2 are SGHDT and YYEEEE. The CDR3 DNA reads as TGTGTCAGCAGCTTCACTGGAACAAGAATAATGAACACTGAAGCTTTCTTT. Protein sequence: CVSSFTGTRIMNTEAFF.

Remarks on this clonotype: Germline is not matched at one junction end, which may reflect a read error. The chain carries TRBV4-1 and TRBJ2-1, with a possible D match to TRBD2 (5 bases). This CDR3 spans 15 amino acids. Per the germline V gene, CDR1 is MGHRA and CDR2 is YSYEKL. The CDR3 sequence is CASSNPGSSYNGQFF. CDR3 DNA: TGCGCCAGCAGCAACCCTGGGAGCTCCTACAATGGGCAGTTCTTC.

For this clonotype: One end of the junction does not line up with germline, which may come from a read error. The chain is built from TRBV6-5 and TRBJ2-7; D is possibly TRBD2 (6 bases). The germline gives CDR1 MNHEY, CDR2 SVGAGI. The CDR3 is 18 amino acids. The CDR3 reads CASSYSGHAGPPGSEQYF. The DNA for the CDR3 is TGTGCCAGTAGTTACTCTGGGCATGCGGGACCCCCAGGGTCCGAGCAGTACTTC.

In its sample, this clonotype was seen once. At one end the junction does not follow the germline gene, possibly because of a read error. The rearrangement joins TRBV5-5 to TRBJ2-3; D is perhaps TRBD2 (6 bases). CDR3 length: 15 amino acids. Germline V gene sequence: CDR1 SGHKS, CDR2 YYEKEE (reference sequence). CDR3 in DNA: TGTGCCAGCAGCGGAACGGAGGGCCAAGCAGATACGCGGTATTTT. Protein sequence: CASSGTEGQADTRYF.